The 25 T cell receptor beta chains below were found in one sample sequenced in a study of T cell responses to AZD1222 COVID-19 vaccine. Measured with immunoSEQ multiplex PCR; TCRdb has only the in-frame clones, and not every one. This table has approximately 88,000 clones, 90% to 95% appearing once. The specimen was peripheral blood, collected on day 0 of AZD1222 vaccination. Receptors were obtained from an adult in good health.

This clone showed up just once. Here the CDR3 reads CASGSVTSTDTQYF. CDR3 nucleotides: TGTGCCAGCGGCAGCGTTACTAGCACAGATACGCAGTATTTT. The chain has TRBV6-5 and TRBJ2-3; no reliable D call. V gave up 8 bases and J gave up 0 bases, with 12 bases separating them. The CDR3 runs to 14 residues. Germline V gene data show CDR1 as MNHEY and CDR2 as SVGAGI.

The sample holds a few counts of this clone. CDR3 in amino acids: CASSLRQGPSTEAFF. DNA for the CDR3: TGTGCCAGCAGCTTGAGACAGGGCCCCAGCACTGAAGCTTTCTTT. The chain couples TRBV7-8 to TRBJ1-1, with 7 bases fitting TRBD1. After removal of 3 bases from V and 4 bases from J, the junction contained 8 bases not matched to a gene. Germline V gene data show CDR1 as SGHVS and CDR2 as FQNEAQ. CDR3 size: 15 residues.

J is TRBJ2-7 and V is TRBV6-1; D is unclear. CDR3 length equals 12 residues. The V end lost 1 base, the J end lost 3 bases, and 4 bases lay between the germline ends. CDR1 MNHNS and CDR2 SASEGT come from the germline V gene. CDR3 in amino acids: CASSEGFYEQYF. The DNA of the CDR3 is TGTGCCAGCAGTGAAGGTTTCTACGAGCAGTACTTC.

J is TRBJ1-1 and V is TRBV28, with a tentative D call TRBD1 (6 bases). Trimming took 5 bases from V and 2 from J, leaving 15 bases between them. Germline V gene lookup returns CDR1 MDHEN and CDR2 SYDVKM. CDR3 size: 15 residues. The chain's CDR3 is CASSETPDRNTEAFF. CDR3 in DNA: TGTGCCAGCAGTGAGACCCCGGACAGAAACACTGAAGCTTTCTTT.

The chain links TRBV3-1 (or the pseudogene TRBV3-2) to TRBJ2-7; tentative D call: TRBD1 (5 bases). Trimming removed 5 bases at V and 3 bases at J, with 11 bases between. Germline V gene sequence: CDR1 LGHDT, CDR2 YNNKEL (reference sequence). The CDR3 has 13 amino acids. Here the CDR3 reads CASSAGLDYEQYF. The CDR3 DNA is TGTGCCAGCAGCGCAGGGCTCGACTACGAGCAGTACTTC.

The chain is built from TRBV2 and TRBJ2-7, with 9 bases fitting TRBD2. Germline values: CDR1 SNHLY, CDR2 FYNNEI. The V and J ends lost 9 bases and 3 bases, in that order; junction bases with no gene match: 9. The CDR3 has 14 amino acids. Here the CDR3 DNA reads TGTGCCAGTTATAGAGATAGCGGGAGCTACGAGCAGTACTTC. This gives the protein CASYRDSGSYEQYF.

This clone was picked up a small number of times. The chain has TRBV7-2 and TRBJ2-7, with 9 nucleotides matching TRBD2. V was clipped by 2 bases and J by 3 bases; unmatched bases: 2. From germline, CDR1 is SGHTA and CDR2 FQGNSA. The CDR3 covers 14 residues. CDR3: CASSLLAGHYEQYF. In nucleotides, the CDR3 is TGTGCCAGCAGCTTACTAGCGGGGCACTACGAGCAGTACTTC.

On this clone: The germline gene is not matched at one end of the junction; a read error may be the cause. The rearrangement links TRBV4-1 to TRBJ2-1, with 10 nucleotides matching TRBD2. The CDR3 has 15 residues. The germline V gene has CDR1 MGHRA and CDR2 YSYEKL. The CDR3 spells CASSQAGGPQNEQFF. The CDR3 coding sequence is TGCGCCAGCAGTCAAGCGGGAGGGCCGCAAAATGAGCAGTTCTTC.

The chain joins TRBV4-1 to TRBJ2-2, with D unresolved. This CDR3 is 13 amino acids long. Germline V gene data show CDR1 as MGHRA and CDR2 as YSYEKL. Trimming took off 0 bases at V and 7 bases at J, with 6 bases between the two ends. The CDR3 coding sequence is TGCGCCAGCAGCCAAGATTGGGGCGGGGAGCTGTTTTTT. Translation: CASSQDWGGELFF.

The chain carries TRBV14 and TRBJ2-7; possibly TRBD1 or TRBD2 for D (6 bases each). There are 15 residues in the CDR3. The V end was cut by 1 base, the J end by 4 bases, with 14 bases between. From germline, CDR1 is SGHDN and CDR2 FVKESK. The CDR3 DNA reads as TGTGCCAGCAGCCAAGGTCCCGGGGGCGGGTACGAGCAGTACTTC. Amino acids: CASSQGPGGGYEQYF.

The CDR3 spells CASSPELGRWDQPQHF. The DNA of the CDR3 is TGTGCCAGCAGCCCAGAGCTGGGAAGATGGGATCAGCCCCAGCATTTT. The V gene is TRBV7-2, the J gene TRBJ1-5; no definite D call. The CDR3 totals 16 residues. The V end was cut by 5 bases, the J end by 5 bases, with 19 bases between. Per germline, CDR1 SGHTA and CDR2 FQGNSA. The whole variable domain, filled in from reference TRBV7-2 and TRBJ1-5, reads GAGVSQSPSNKVTEKGKDVELRCDPISGHTALYWYRQSLGQGLEFLIYFQGNSAPDKSGLPSDRFSAERTGGSVSTLTIQRTQQEDSAVYLCASSPELGRWDQPQHFGDGTRLSIL.

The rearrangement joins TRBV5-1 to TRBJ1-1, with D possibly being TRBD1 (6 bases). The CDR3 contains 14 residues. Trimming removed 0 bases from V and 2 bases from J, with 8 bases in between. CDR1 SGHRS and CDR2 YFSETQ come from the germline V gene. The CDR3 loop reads CASSLGTANTEAFF. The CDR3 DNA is TGCGCCAGCAGCTTGGGGACAGCTAACACTGAAGCTTTCTTT. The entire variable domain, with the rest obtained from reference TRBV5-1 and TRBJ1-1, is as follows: KAGVTQTPRYLIKTRGQQVTLSCSPISGHRSVSWYQQTPGQGLQFLFEYFSETQRNKGNFPGRFSGRQFSNSRSEMNVSTLELGDSALYLCASSLGTANTEAFFGQGTRLTVV.

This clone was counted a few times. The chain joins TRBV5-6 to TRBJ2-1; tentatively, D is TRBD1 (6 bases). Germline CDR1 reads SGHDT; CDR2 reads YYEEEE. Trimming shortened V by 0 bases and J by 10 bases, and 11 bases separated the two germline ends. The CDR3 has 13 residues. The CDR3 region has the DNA TGTGCCAGCAGCTTGGACAGGGCGGGCGAGCAGTTCTTC. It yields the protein CASSLDRAGEQFF.

The CDR3 loop reads CASRRGGGGDEQFF. The CDR3, as DNA: TGTGCCAGCAGGAGGGGTGGGGGAGGCGATGAGCAGTTCTTC. V is TRBV6-5 and J is TRBJ2-1, with D possibly TRBD2 on 6 matching bases. The CDR3 is 14 amino acids. Germline CDR1 MNHEY, CDR2 SVGAGI. The V end was cut by 6 bases, the J end by 8 bases, with 17 bases between.

The CDR3 nucleotides read TGTGCCAGCAGCTTACAGGGTGGCTCTGGAAACACCATATATTTT. As protein: CASSLQGGSGNTIYF. This sequence joins TRBV7-3 and TRBJ1-3; maybe TRBD1 (5 bases). The CDR3 is 15 amino acids. The germline V and J ends were trimmed by 2 bases and 0 bases, with 8 bases remaining between them. Germline V CDR1 and CDR2: SGHTA, FQGTGA.

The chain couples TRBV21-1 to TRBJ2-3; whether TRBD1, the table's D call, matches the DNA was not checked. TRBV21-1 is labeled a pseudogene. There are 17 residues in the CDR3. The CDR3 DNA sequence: TGTGCCAGCGTGACCGTCCGGACAGGGAAACGGGCAAATACGCAGTATTTT. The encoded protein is CASVTVRTGKRANTQYF.

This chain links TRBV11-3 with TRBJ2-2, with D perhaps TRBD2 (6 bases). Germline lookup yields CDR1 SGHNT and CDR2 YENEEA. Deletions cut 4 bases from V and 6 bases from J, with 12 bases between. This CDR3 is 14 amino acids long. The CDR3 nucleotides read TGTGCCAGCAGCTCGGGACTGGGGGCCGGGGAGCTGTTTTTT. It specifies CASSSGLGAGELFF.

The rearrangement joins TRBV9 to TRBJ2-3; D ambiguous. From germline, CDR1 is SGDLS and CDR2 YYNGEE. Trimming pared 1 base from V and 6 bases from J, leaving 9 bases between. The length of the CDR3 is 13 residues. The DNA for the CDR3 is TGTGCCAGCAGCGTAAACTCCCTGGATACGCAGTATTTT. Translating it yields CASSVNSLDTQYF.

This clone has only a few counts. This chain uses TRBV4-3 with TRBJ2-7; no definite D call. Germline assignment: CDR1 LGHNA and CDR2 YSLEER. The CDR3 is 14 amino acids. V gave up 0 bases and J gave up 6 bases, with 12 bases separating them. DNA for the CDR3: TGCGCCAGCAGCCAAGATCCTGGGGTCGGCGAGCAGTACTTC. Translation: CASSQDPGVGEQYF.

The CDR3 region is CASRPTQTGGRELFF. The CDR3 coding sequence is TGTGCCAGCAGACCCACCCAGACGGGGGGAAGGGAGCTGTTTTTT. The chain carries TRBV11-2 and TRBJ2-2, with 7 bases lining up with TRBD2. Germline V gives CDR1 SGHAT, CDR2 FQNNGV. Germline trimming cut 6 bases from V and 9 bases from J; bases unmatched to any gene: 13. The CDR3 has 15 amino acids.

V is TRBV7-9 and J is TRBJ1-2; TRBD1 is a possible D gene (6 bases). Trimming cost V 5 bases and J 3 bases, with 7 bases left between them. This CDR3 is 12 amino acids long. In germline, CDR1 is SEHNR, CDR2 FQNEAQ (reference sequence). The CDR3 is CASSRTDYGYTF. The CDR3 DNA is TGTGCCAGCAGCCGGACAGACTATGGCTACACCTTC.

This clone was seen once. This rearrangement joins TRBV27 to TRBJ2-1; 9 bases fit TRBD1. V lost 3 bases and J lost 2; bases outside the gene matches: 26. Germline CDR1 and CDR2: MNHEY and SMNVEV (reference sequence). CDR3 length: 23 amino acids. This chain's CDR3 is CASSLMVPTGTGRWGGTYNEQFF. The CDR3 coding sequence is TGTGCCAGCAGTTTGATGGTCCCTACCGGGACAGGGAGGTGGGGGGGTACCTACAATGAGCAGTTCTTC.

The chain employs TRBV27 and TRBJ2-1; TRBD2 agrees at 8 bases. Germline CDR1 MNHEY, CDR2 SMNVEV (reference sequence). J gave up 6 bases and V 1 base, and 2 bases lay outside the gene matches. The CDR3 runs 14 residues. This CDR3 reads CASSLFSGSNEQFF. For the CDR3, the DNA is TGTGCCAGCAGTTTATTCAGCGGGAGCAATGAGCAGTTCTTC.

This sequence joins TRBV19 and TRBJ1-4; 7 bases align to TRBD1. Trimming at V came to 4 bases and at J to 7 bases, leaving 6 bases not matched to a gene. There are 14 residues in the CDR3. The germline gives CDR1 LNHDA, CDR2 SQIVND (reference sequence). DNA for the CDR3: TGTGCCAGTAGTACGAACAGGGGCGGTGAAAAACTGTTTTTT. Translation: CASSTNRGGEKLFF.

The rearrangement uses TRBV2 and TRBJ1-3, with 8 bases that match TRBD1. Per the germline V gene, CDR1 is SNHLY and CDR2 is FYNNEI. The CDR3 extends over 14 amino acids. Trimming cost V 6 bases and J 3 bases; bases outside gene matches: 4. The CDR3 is CASSLQGGGNTIYF. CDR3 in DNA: TGTGCCAGCAGCTTACAGGGGGGTGGAAACACCATATATTTT.